This T cell receptor beta chain comes out of a study of shared clonotypes between healthy human individuals. Study at large: Used for every donor were three CD4 naive, three CD4 memory, two CD8 naive and one CD8 memory plate. General study results and limits: Relative to memory subsets, naive subsets generally showed larger estimated richness. Clonotypes which were not shared had lower generation probabilities than clonotypes that all four donors shared.

The authors distributed each subset's genomic DNA evenly over several immunoSEQ plates. The repertoire was sequenced with immunoSEQ multiplex PCR; TCRdb's copy has only in-frame clones and lacks some. This sample has about 1 million clones, with roughly 75% found just once. As concerns this clone: Its antigen is currently unknown.

The V end was cut by 0 bases, the J end by 7 bases, with 6 bases between. Germline CDR1 and CDR2: SGHAT and FQNNGV. This CDR3 comprises 12 residues. The sample comprised memory CD4+ T cells sorted from blood. The subset denotes: CD45RA-negative fraction. The source of this sequence is a man younger than 35 in good health. This chain joins TRBV11-2 and TRBJ2-5, with D unresolved. CDR3 region: CASSLDAGTQYF. In DNA, the CDR3 is TGTGCCAGCAGCTTAGATGCTGGGACCCAGTACTTC.